This T cell receptor beta chain was documented in a study of blood T cell repertoires in COVID-19. Study background: The origin of the acute and convalescent COVID-19 samples was the United States, Italy and Spain. T cells, B-cell-depleted T cells, or PBMCs supplied cDNA or gDNA.

Per the original methods: Estimated nucleated cell counts came from reference gene primer amplification. Generated by immunoSEQ multiplex PCR, the TCRdb table keeps only in-frame clones and is missing some. V, J and clone size reflect that table, while D and trimming were determined from the DNA. The sample has about 240,000 clones; about 82% are singletons. Germline lookup yields CDR1 MNHNY and CDR2 SVGAGI (reference sequence). V shed 5 bases and J 4 bases; nucleotides not matched to a gene: 8. CDR3 size: 14 residues. The sample was peripheral blood. This receptor was identified in an elderly man with acute or convalescent COVID-19. The J gene is TRBJ2-7, the V gene TRBV6-6; 7 positions match TRBD2. CDR3 coding DNA: TGTGCCAGCAGTGTACTCGGGGGGAGGTACGAGCAGTACTTC. This sequence encodes CASSVLGGRYEQYF.